The 13 T cell receptor beta chains in this list originate from one sample, sequenced in a study of T cell responses to AZD1222 COVID-19 vaccine. TCRdb's table, derived via immunoSEQ multiplex PCR, lists solely in-frame clones and lacks some. The data show about 200,000 clones, just over 90% seen once. The sequenced sample was peripheral blood, obtained 28 days after the second dose of the MenACWY control vaccine. These receptors came from an adult who received the MenACWY meningococcal vaccine as a control.

This sequence joins TRBV6-2 or TRBV6-3 and TRBJ2-2; either TRBD1 or TRBD2 may supply D (5 bases each). Germline V gene data show CDR1 as MNHEY and CDR2 as SVGEGT. CDR3 length: 12 amino acids. Trimming removed 6 bases from V and 6 bases from J, with 8 bases in between. CDR3 nucleotide sequence: TGTGCCAGCAGCCAGGGAGCCGGGGAGCTGTTTTTT. Translation gives CASSQGAGELFF.

This chain uses TRBV24-1 with TRBJ2-5; maybe TRBD2 (6 bases). CDR3 length equals 16 residues. V was shortened by 9 bases and J by 5 bases, with 24 bases between the two germline ends. Germline V gives CDR1 KGHDR, CDR2 SFDVKD. The CDR3 region has the DNA TGTGCCACCCCACCCCCTTCGGGAGCCCTCGGGGAGACCCAGTACTTC. Translated: CATPPPSGALGETQYF.

The chain uses TRBV11-2 and TRBJ2-7; D unresolved. Germline V gene data show CDR1 as SGHAT and CDR2 as FQNNGV. Trimming took off 0 bases at V and 4 bases at J, with 19 bases between the two ends. The CDR3 totals 17 residues. The CDR3 DNA reads as TGTGCCAGCAGCTTAGAGGCTAGACTCGCAGGCATGTACGAGCAGTACTTC. It codes for CASSLEARLAGMYEQYF.

The V and J genes are TRBV28 and TRBJ2-1, with 7 positions matching TRBD1. The CDR3 spans 15 residues. V gave up 9 bases and J gave up 2 bases; unmatched junction bases: 10. Germline V gene sequence: CDR1 MDHEN, CDR2 SYDVKM. The CDR3 region has the DNA TGTGCCAGACCAACCGGGACAGTTACCTACAATGAGCAGTTCTTC. The encoded protein is CARPTGTVTYNEQFF.

This clone was recorded only once. The chain combines TRBV6-1 with TRBJ1-3; TRBD1 aligns across 9 bases. The CDR3 loop spans 16 amino acids. Germline V gene data show CDR1 as MNHNS and CDR2 as SASEGT. The V segment lost 2 bases and the J segment 4 bases; nucleotides outside the gene matches: 6. The CDR3 sequence: CASSELKGQGGNTIYF. In DNA form, the CDR3 reads TGTGCCAGCAGTGAACTTAAGGGACAGGGAGGAAACACCATATATTTT.

The chain uses TRBV27 and TRBJ2-3, with 7 nucleotides matching TRBD1. Unmatched junction bases numbered 15, after V lost 6 bases and J lost 0 bases. Germline-derived CDR1 and CDR2 are MNHEY and SMNVEV (reference sequence). The CDR3 consists of 18 residues. CDR3 coding DNA: TGTGCCAGCAGGACTTTCCTGACGGGACAGTTTAGCACAGATACGCAGTATTTT. It encodes CASRTFLTGQFSTDTQYF.

The V and J genes are TRBV20-1 and TRBJ2-7; D is ambiguous. Trimming cost V 4 bases and J 3 bases, with 7 bases left between them. Germline loops: CDR1 DFQATT, CDR2 SNEGSKA (reference sequence). There are 11 residues in the CDR3. The DNA for the CDR3 is TGCAGTGCTAACCCCTACTACGAGCAGTACTTC. It is translated as CSANPYYEQYF.

V usage is TRBV21-1 and J usage is TRBJ2-7. TRBV21-1 is a pseudogene segment. The length of the CDR3 is 9 residues. As DNA, the CDR3 is TGTGCCAGCATCTACGAGCAGTACTTC. It is translated as CASIYEQYF.

The chain combines TRBV27 with TRBJ2-7, with D maybe TRBD1 (5 bases). The CDR3 spans 12 residues. Between the trimmed V and J ends, which lost 5 bases and 2 bases, there was a span of 7 bases. Germline-derived CDR1 and CDR2 are MNHEY and SMNVEV (reference sequence). The CDR3 sequence is CASSKGTYEQYF. In nucleotides, the CDR3 is TGTGCCAGCAGTAAGGGGACCTACGAGCAGTACTTC.

The chain has TRBV19 and TRBJ1-1; 7 positions agree with TRBD1. Germline CDR1 and CDR2: LNHDA and SQIVND (reference sequence). The CDR3 covers 16 residues. The J segment lost 1 base and the V segment lost 6 bases, leaving 11 bases of the junction unmatched. This CDR3 is CASSVNPGQQNTEAFF. CDR3 coding DNA: TGTGCCAGTAGCGTTAACCCGGGACAGCAGAACACTGAAGCTTTCTTT. The full variable domain, with the rest looked up from reference TRBV19 and TRBJ1-1, is DGGITQSPKYLFRKEGQNVTLSCEQNLNHDAMYWYRQDPGQGLRLIYYSQIVNDFQKGDIAEGYSVSREKKESFPLTVTSAQKNPTAFYLCASSVNPGQQNTEAFFGQGTRLTVV.

This chain joins TRBV7-2 and TRBJ1-5; D remains unclear. This CDR3 has 15 amino acids. Looked up from germline, CDR1 is SGHTA and CDR2 is FQGNSA. V lost 1 base and J lost 6, with 13 bases in between. For the CDR3, the DNA is TGTGCCAGCAGCTTAGATCCGCCGGGGAGTCAGCCCCAGCATTTT. This sequence encodes CASSLDPPGSQPQHF.

The rearrangement uses TRBV6-2 or TRBV6-3 and TRBJ2-5; a possible D gene is TRBD2 (5 bases). Trimming took 5 bases from V and 4 from J, leaving 8 bases between them. This CDR3 spans 12 amino acids. CDR1 MNHEY and CDR2 SVGEGT come from the germline V gene. The CDR3: CASSGSGETQYF. CDR3 in DNA: TGTGCCAGCAGTGGGAGCGGAGAGACCCAGTACTTC.

The V and J genes are TRBV4-3 and TRBJ2-7, with 10 bases identical to TRBD2. Per the germline V gene, CDR1 is LGHNA and CDR2 is YSLEER. The V gene end was trimmed by 4 bases and the J gene end by 1 base; junction bases not matched to a gene: 1. This CDR3 is 14 amino acids long. CDR3 nucleotide sequence: TGCGCCAGCAGCCGGACTAGCGGATCCTACGAGCAGTACTTC. It encodes CASSRTSGSYEQYF.